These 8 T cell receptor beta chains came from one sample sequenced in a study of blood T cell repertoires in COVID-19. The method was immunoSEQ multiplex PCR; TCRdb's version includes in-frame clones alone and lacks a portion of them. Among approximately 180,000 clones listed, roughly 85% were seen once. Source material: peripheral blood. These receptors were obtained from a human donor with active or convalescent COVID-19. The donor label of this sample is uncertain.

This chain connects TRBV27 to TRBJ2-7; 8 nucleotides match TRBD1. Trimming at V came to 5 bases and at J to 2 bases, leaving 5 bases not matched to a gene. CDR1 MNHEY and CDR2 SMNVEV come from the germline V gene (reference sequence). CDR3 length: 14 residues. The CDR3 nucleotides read TGTGCCAGCAGTAAGGGGACAGGCACCTACGAGCAGTACTTC. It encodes CASSKGTGTYEQYF.

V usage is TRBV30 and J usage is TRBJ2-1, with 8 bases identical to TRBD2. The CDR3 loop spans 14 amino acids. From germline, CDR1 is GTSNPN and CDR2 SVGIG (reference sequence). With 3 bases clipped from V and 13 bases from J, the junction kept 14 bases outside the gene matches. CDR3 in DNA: TGTGCCTGGAGCGAAAGCCTAGGCGGGAGGAAACAGTTCTTC. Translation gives CAWSESLGGRKQFF.

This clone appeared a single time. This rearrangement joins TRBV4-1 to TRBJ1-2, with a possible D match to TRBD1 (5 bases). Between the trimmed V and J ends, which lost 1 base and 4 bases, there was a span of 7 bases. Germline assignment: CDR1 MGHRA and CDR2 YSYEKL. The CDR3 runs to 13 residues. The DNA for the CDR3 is TGCGCCAGCAGCCAAGGACAGTCCTATGGCTACACCTTC. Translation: CASSQGQSYGYTF.

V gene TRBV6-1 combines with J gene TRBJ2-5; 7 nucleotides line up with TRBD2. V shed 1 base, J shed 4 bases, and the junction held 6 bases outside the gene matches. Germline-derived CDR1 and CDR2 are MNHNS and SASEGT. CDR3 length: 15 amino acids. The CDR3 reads CASSEGRLARETQYF. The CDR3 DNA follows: TGTGCCAGCAGTGAAGGTCGACTAGCACGAGAGACCCAGTACTTC.

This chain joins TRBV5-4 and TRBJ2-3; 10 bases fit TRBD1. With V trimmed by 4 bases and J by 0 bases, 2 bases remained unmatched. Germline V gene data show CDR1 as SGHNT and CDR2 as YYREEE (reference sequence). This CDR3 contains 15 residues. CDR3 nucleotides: TGTGCCAGCAGCACGGGACAGGGGAGCACAGATACGCAGTATTTT. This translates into CASSTGQGSTDTQYF.

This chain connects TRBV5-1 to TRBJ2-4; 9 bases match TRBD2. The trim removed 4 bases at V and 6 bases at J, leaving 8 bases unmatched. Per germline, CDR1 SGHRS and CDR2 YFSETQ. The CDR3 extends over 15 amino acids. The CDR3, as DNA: TGCGCCAGCAGCCTGAGCGGGGGGCCCTTAAACATTCAGTACTTC. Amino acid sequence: CASSLSGGPLNIQYF.

Here the CDR3 DNA reads TGTGCCACCAGCAGGGGCGGCAGGGCCCAAGATGAAAAACTGTTTTTT. Amino acids: CATSRGGRAQDEKLFF. The chain employs TRBV15 and TRBJ1-4; D is perhaps TRBD1 (5 bases). Germline V gives CDR1 LNHNV, CDR2 YYDKDF (reference sequence). Trimming shortened V by 3 bases and J by 6 bases, and 17 bases separated the two germline ends. The CDR3 spans 16 residues.

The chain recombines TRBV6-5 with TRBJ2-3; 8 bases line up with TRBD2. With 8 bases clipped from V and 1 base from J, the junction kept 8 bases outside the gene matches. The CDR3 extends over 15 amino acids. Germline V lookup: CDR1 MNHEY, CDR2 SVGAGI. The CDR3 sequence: CASLGTSPRTDTQYF. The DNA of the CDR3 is TGTGCCAGCCTAGGGACTAGTCCCCGCACAGATACGCAGTATTTT.